This T cell receptor (beta chain) stems from a study of blood T cell repertoires in COVID-19. Study background: PBMCs, B-cell-depleted T cells, or T cells provided the cDNA or gDNA that made up the material.

V lost 2 bases and J lost 6, with 11 bases in between. Germline V gene data show CDR1 as SGHNT and CDR2 as YYREEE (reference sequence). The CDR3 runs to 13 residues. Sequenced by immunoSEQ multiplex PCR; TCRdb stores in-frame clones only, minus some. The data contain under 250,000 clones, about 86% of them seen just once; the ten biggest clones take up roughly 2.4%. A remark on this clone: Other DNA sequences in the sample encode the same CDR3.

The source material was peripheral blood. V and J are TRBV5-4 and TRBJ1-2; perhaps TRBD1 as D (6 bases). This sequence originates from a woman aged 55-70 years with acute or convalescent COVID-19. The CDR3 sequence: CASSLGAGDGYTF. The CDR3 coding sequence is TGTGCCAGCAGCTTAGGAGCAGGGGATGGCTACACCTTC.